The 28 T cell receptor beta chains in this list originate from one sample, sequenced in a study of PD-1 blockade in classical Hodgkin lymphoma. The method was immunoSEQ multiplex PCR; TCRdb's version includes in-frame clones alone and lacks a portion of them. The data hold 50,000 to 65,000 clones, with approximately 90% observed a single time. Every patient was affected by relapse after autologous stem cell transplantation, while exposure to brentuximab vedotin was not uniform. The starting material was peripheral blood mononuclear cells (PBMCs), obtained before the second cycle of nivolumab. These receptors all come from a human donor with classical Hodgkin lymphoma.

This clone was found a few times. The chain employs TRBV6-1 and TRBJ1-1, with TRBD1 as a possible D gene (6 bases). From germline, CDR1 is MNHNS and CDR2 SASEGT. Between the trimmed V and J ends, which lost 2 bases and 1 base, there was a span of 14 bases. The CDR3 runs 16 residues. Here the CDR3 DNA reads TGTGCCAGCAGTGAACTCGAGGGGGTGGGGAACACTGAAGCTTTCTTT. This encodes CASSELEGVGNTEAFF.

The chain joins TRBV5-1 to TRBJ2-1; the match to TRBD1 covers 7 bases. Trimming at V came to 0 bases and at J to 0 bases, leaving 0 bases not matched to a gene. Germline assignment: CDR1 SGHRS and CDR2 YFSETQ. The length of the CDR3 is 15 residues. The CDR3, as DNA: TGCGCCAGCAGCTTGGGGGACAGCTCCTACAATGAGCAGTTCTTC. Amino acids: CASSLGDSSYNEQFF.

The chain joins TRBV2 to TRBJ2-7; D might be TRBD1 (6 bases). Per the germline V gene, CDR1 is SNHLY and CDR2 is FYNNEI. The germline V and J ends were trimmed by 3 bases and 2 bases, with 11 bases remaining between them. The CDR3 extends over 14 amino acids. The CDR3 spells CASSELGTTYEQYF. CDR3 sequence (DNA): TGTGCCAGCAGTGAGTTGGGGACAACCTACGAGCAGTACTTC.

The CDR3 coding sequence is TGCGCCAGCAGGAAAGCGGTGGGCACAGATACGCAGTATTTT. Translated, it gives CASRKAVGTDTQYF. This sequence joins TRBV5-1 and TRBJ2-3; the D gene is possibly TRBD2 (5 bases). With 5 bases removed from V and 1 base from J, the gap between germline ends came to 11 bases. Germline V CDR1 and CDR2: SGHRS, YFSETQ. The CDR3 loop spans 14 amino acids. Together with reference TRBV5-1 and TRBJ2-3, the CDR3 gives the full variable domain: KAGVTQTPRYLIKTRGQQVTLSCSPISGHRSVSWYQQTPGQGLQFLFEYFSETQRNKGNFPGRFSGRQFSNSRSEMNVSTLELGDSALYLCASRKAVGTDTQYFGPGTRLTVL.

V and J are TRBV5-1 and TRBJ2-7; 9 nucleotides agree with TRBD1. From germline, CDR1 is SGHRS and CDR2 YFSETQ. The junction had 12 bases not matched to a gene; V was cut back by 5 bases and J by 12 bases. The length of the CDR3 is 13 residues. CDR3 region: CASRLGTGYEWYF. In nucleotides, the CDR3 is TGCGCCAGCAGGCTGGGGACAGGGTATGAGTGGTACTTC.

The chain couples TRBV5-1 to TRBJ1-4, with 9 bases that match TRBD1. Germline V lookup: CDR1 SGHRS, CDR2 YFSETQ. V shed 1 base, J shed 7 bases, and the junction held 5 bases outside the gene matches. The CDR3 contains 15 residues. CDR3 bases: TGCGCCAGCAGCTTGCTGGGGACAGGGAGTGAAAAACTGTTTTTT. Translation: CASSLLGTGSEKLFF.

This chain connects TRBV5-1 to TRBJ2-2; TRBD1 agrees at 8 bases. V lost 3 bases to trimming and J lost 6 bases; unmatched junction nucleotides: 10. Per the germline V gene, CDR1 is SGHRS and CDR2 is YFSETQ. The CDR3 covers 16 residues. The CDR3 region has the DNA TGCGCCAGCAGCTCTGGACAGGGAAAGGGTTCCGGGGAGCTGTTTTTT. This codes for CASSSGQGKGSGELFF. Looking up the rest from reference TRBV5-1 and TRBJ2-2 gives the full variable domain: KAGVTQTPRYLIKTRGQQVTLSCSPISGHRSVSWYQQTPGQGLQFLFEYFSETQRNKGNFPGRFSGRQFSNSRSEMNVSTLELGDSALYLCASSSGQGKGSGELFFGEGSRLTVL.

The chain recombines TRBV7-9 with TRBJ2-1, with D hard to call. V was cut by 5 bases and J by 8 bases, with 13 bases left in between. Germline V CDR1 and CDR2: SEHNR, FQNEAQ (reference sequence). The CDR3 runs 13 residues. As DNA, the CDR3 is TGTGCCAGCAGCCTCAACCAAGGGTATGAGCAGTTCTTC. Amino acid sequence: CASSLNQGYEQFF.

The chain recombines TRBV2 with TRBJ1-5; tentative D call: TRBD1 (5 bases). CDR1 and CDR2 (germline): SNHLY, FYNNEI. The V end lost 1 base, the J end lost 4 bases, and 14 bases lay between the germline ends. This CDR3 is 16 amino acids long. The CDR3 region is CASSEGGPWGNQPQHF. Here the CDR3 DNA reads TGTGCCAGCAGTGAAGGGGGTCCCTGGGGGAATCAGCCCCAGCATTTT.

The rearrangement joins TRBV5-6 to TRBJ2-4, with no clear D. This CDR3 comprises 14 residues. Deletions cut 2 bases from V and 5 bases from J, with 11 bases between. The germline gives CDR1 SGHDT, CDR2 YYEEEE. The chain's CDR3 is CASSLWVVENIQYF. DNA for the CDR3: TGTGCCAGCAGCTTATGGGTAGTAGAAAACATTCAGTACTTC. Full variable domain (missing parts from reference TRBV5-6 and TRBJ2-4): DAGVTQSPTHLIKTRGQQVTLRCSPKSGHDTVSWYQQALGQGPQFIFQYYEEEERQRGNFPDRFSGHQFPNYSSELNVNALLLGDSALYLCASSLWVVENIQYFGAGTRLSVL.

The rearrangement uses TRBV5-1 and TRBJ2-3, with D hard to call. Looked up from germline, CDR1 is SGHRS and CDR2 is YFSETQ. The germline V and J ends were trimmed by 0 bases and 3 bases, with 11 bases remaining between them. This CDR3 has 15 residues. The CDR3 spells CASSLDGVSTDTQYF. The CDR3 DNA reads as TGCGCCAGCAGCTTGGATGGGGTATCAACAGATACGCAGTATTTT. Based on the CDR3 plus reference TRBV5-1 and TRBJ2-3, the full variable domain is KAGVTQTPRYLIKTRGQQVTLSCSPISGHRSVSWYQQTPGQGLQFLFEYFSETQRNKGNFPGRFSGRQFSNSRSEMNVSTLELGDSALYLCASSLDGVSTDTQYFGPGTRLTVL.

This chain joins TRBV18 and TRBJ1-2; maybe TRBD1 (5 bases). Trimming took 3 bases from V and 3 from J, leaving 8 bases between them. Germline CDR1 is KGHSH and CDR2 is LQKENI. The CDR3 totals 13 residues. CDR3 loop: CASSPGLDYGYTF. In nucleotides, the CDR3 is TGTGCCAGCTCACCGGGACTTGACTATGGCTACACCTTC. The variable domain in full, with the rest retrieved from reference TRBV18 and TRBJ1-2, is NAGVMQNPRHLVRRRGQEARLRCSPMKGHSHVYWYRQLPEEGLKFMVYLQKENIIDESGMPKERFSAEFPKEGPSILRIQQVVRGDSAAYFCASSPGLDYGYTFGSGTRLTVV.

J is TRBJ2-1 and V is TRBV5-8; 8 bases are shared with TRBD2. This CDR3 contains 15 residues. The ends lost 7 bases at V and 4 bases at J; junction bases unmatched: 10. The V gene's germline CDR1 is SGHTS and CDR2 YDEGEE. The CDR3 coding sequence is TGTGCCAGCGTCGGGGGGGGCCTGAAATACAATGAGCAGTTCTTC. Its protein is CASVGGGLKYNEQFF.

The V and J genes are TRBV6-5 and TRBJ2-1, with 8 bases matching TRBD2. CDR1 and CDR2 from the germline V gene are MNHEY and SVGAGI. J lost 4 bases, V lost 1 base, and 6 bases had no gene match. The CDR3 has 16 residues. CDR3: CASSYYPSGPYNEQFF. The DNA for the CDR3 is TGTGCCAGCAGTTACTATCCTAGCGGGCCATACAATGAGCAGTTCTTC.

The count of this clone is one. This chain links TRBV7-8 with TRBJ1-6; no firm D call. Per the germline V gene, CDR1 is SGHVS and CDR2 is FQNEAQ. The CDR3 is made up of 13 amino acids. Trimming removed 6 bases at V and 5 bases at J, with 8 bases between. CDR3 amino acids: CASRPGNNSPLHF. The DNA of the CDR3 is TGTGCCAGCAGGCCCGGGAATAATTCACCCCTCCACTTT.

The chain uses TRBV11-2 and TRBJ2-3, with TRBD2 as a possible D gene (5 bases). V was pared by 4 bases and J by 3 bases, with 14 bases between. This CDR3 spans 15 amino acids. Germline CDR1 SGHAT, CDR2 FQNNGV. The CDR3 sequence: CASSSLRGVTDTQYF. CDR3 coding DNA: TGTGCCAGCAGCTCACTCCGGGGTGTGACAGATACGCAGTATTTT.

The chain combines TRBV25-1 with TRBJ1-3; D may be TRBD1 (5 bases). V lost 5 bases, J lost 2 bases, and 7 bases lay in between. The CDR3 loop spans 13 amino acids. Germline CDR1 MGHDK, CDR2 SYGVNS. DNA for the CDR3: TGTGCCAGCAGTCCGGGGGCTGGAAACACCATATATTTT. Amino acid sequence: CASSPGAGNTIYF.

J is TRBJ2-4 and V is TRBV7-9, with 9 bases matching TRBD2. The CDR3 is 14 residues long. V lost 2 bases, J lost 4 bases, and 0 bases stayed unmatched. CDR1 and CDR2 (germline): SEHNR, FQNEAQ (reference sequence). CDR3 DNA: TGTGCCAGCAGCTTACTAGCGGGGAAAAACATTCAGTACTTC. Translating it yields CASSLLAGKNIQYF.

This chain connects TRBV7-6 to TRBJ2-3; TRBD2 matches 9 bases. Looked up from germline, CDR1 is SGHVS and CDR2 is FNYEAQ. The length of the CDR3 is 16 residues. V lost 2 bases, J lost 4 bases, and 7 bases stayed unmatched. Here the CDR3 DNA reads TGTGCCAGCAGCTTACGGGGCGGGGGGGCCCCAGATACGCAGTATTTT. Protein sequence: CASSLRGGGAPDTQYF.

This rearrangement joins TRBV5-1 to TRBJ1-3; 7 bases are shared with TRBD1. Trimming took 3 bases from V and 2 from J; bases not matched to a gene: 5. Per the germline V gene, CDR1 is SGHRS and CDR2 is YFSETQ. CDR3 length: 15 amino acids. CDR3 protein: CASSSLGTAGNTIYF. In DNA, the CDR3 is TGCGCCAGCAGCTCACTAGGGACAGCTGGAAACACCATATATTTT.

V and J are TRBV5-1 and TRBJ2-3; 11 bases line up with TRBD2. This CDR3 comprises 15 residues. Trimming cost V 0 bases and J 6 bases; bases outside gene matches: 3. From germline, CDR1 is SGHRS and CDR2 YFSETQ. In DNA form, the CDR3 reads TGCGCCAGCAGCTTGGTAGCGGGGGGGCCTGATACGCAGTATTTT. Residues: CASSLVAGGPDTQYF.

The sample holds one count of this clone. V gene TRBV2 combines with J gene TRBJ1-5; 8 positions match TRBD1. Germline V gene sequence: CDR1 SNHLY, CDR2 FYNNEI. The CDR3 is 17 amino acids. The ends lost 6 bases at V and 0 bases at J; junction bases unmatched: 10. The CDR3 DNA reads TGTGCCAGCAGGGGGACAGGAGAACTTTATAGCAATCAGCCCCAGCATTTT. This codes for CASRGTGELYSNQPQHF. Based on the CDR3 plus reference TRBV2 and TRBJ1-5, the full variable domain is EPEVTQTPSHQVTQMGQEVILRCVPISNHLYFYWYRQILGQKVEFLVSFYNNEISEKSEIFDDQFSVERPDGSNFTLKIRSTKLEDSAMYFCASRGTGELYSNQPQHFGDGTRLSIL.

The chain links TRBV28 to TRBJ2-7; D is uncertain. Germline lookup yields CDR1 MDHEN and CDR2 SYDVKM. This CDR3 is 11 amino acids long. Trimming cost V 2 bases and J 4 bases, with 3 bases left between them. The CDR3 sequence is CASSLRYEQYF. The CDR3 nucleotides are TGTGCCAGCAGTTTACGGTACGAGCAGTACTTC.

This clone was counted a few times. This rearrangement joins TRBV5-1 to TRBJ2-3; 7 bases line up with TRBD2. The V gene's germline CDR1 is SGHRS and CDR2 YFSETQ. There are 17 residues in the CDR3. The ends lost 4 bases at V and 4 bases at J; junction bases unmatched: 15. CDR3 DNA: TGCGCCAGCAGCCCGGGACCAGCGGGATCGGGATCAGATACGCAGTATTTT. As protein: CASSPGPAGSGSDTQYF.

V and J are TRBV7-9 and TRBJ2-5; 9 nucleotides line up with TRBD2. The V and J ends lost 5 bases and 5 bases, in that order; junction bases with no gene match: 6. Looked up from germline, CDR1 is SEHNR and CDR2 is FQNEAQ (reference sequence). There are 14 residues in the CDR3. CDR3 DNA: TGTGCCAGCAGCAGCGGACTAGCGTGGGAGACCCAGTACTTC. Translated: CASSSGLAWETQYF.

CDR3 in amino acids: CASSYLGGPNNEQFF. CDR3 nucleotide sequence: TGTGCCAGCAGTTACTTGGGGGGACCTAACAATGAGCAGTTCTTC. J is TRBJ2-1 and V is TRBV6-5; D is perhaps TRBD2 (6 bases). V lost 1 base and J 5 bases, leaving 12 bases between the germline ends. CDR1 is MNHEY, CDR2 SVGAGI, per germline. The CDR3 sequence is 15 residues long.

This chain links TRBV7-3 with TRBJ1-5; D call uncertain. The length of the CDR3 is 13 residues. Trimming took off 2 bases at V and 3 bases at J, with 5 bases between the two ends. Germline V gene lookup returns CDR1 SGHTA and CDR2 FQGTGA. The CDR3 reads CASSLGPNQPQHF. CDR3 bases: TGTGCCAGCAGCTTAGGTCCCAATCAGCCCCAGCATTTT.

This chain uses TRBV9 with TRBJ2-7; possibly TRBD1 for D (5 bases). The CDR3 covers 15 residues. CDR1 and CDR2 from the germline V gene are SGDLS and YYNGEE. Trimming removed 1 base at V and 0 bases at J, with 11 bases between. This CDR3 is CASSVSPGHSYEQYF. The CDR3 DNA sequence: TGTGCCAGCAGCGTATCTCCAGGACACTCCTACGAGCAGTACTTC.